The 21 T cell receptor beta chains in this list originate from one sample, sequenced in a study of T cells in Graves' hyperthyroidism and ophthalmopathy. Authors of the study amplified TCR beta CDR3 regions from RNA transcripts. HTBI primers were employed in a first-round RT-PCR of the TCR CDR3. TCRdb re-called the multiplex PCR reads through MiXCR, storing one row per CDR3 protein. The sample carries fewer than 300,000 distinct CDR3 sequences, approximately 26% recorded once. Sequenced: blood. These receptors originate from a man in his forties or fifties with Graves' hyperthyroidism that later progressed to Graves' ophthalmopathy.

The chain recombines TRBV6-1 with TRBJ2-5; TRBD2 is a possible D gene (5 bases). The V gene's germline CDR1 is MNHNS and CDR2 SASEGT. The CDR3 totals 15 residues. V lost 2 bases and J lost 4, with 14 bases in between. CDR3 in amino acids: CASSEYRGYGETQYF. CDR3 sequence (DNA): TGTGCCAGCAGTGAATACCGGGGTTACGGAGAGACCCAGTACTTC.

This clonotype was picked up many times. The chain couples TRBV2 to TRBJ2-7, with 7 bases fitting TRBD1. J gave up 4 bases and V 5 bases, and 8 bases lay outside the gene matches. This CDR3 comprises 14 residues. Germline CDR1 is SNHLY and CDR2 is FYNNEI. CDR3: CASSLRDRSYEQYF. The CDR3 DNA follows: TGTGCCAGCAGTTTACGGGACAGATCATACGAGCAGTACTTC.

There are many counts of this clonotype. The V call is TRBV28, the J call TRBJ1-2, with 8 bases matching TRBD1. The V segment lost 7 bases and the J segment 4 bases; nucleotides outside the gene matches: 5. The CDR3 length is 13 residues. Germline CDR1 MDHEN, CDR2 SYDVKM. The CDR3, as DNA: TGTGCCAGCAACGAACAGGGGGTCTATGGCTACACCTTC. Translation gives CASNEQGVYGYTF.

This sequence joins TRBV11-2 and TRBJ2-1; the D gene is possibly TRBD2 (6 bases). The V end was cut by 5 bases, the J end by 1 base, with 15 bases between. The CDR3 is made up of 16 amino acids. Germline CDR1 is SGHAT and CDR2 is FQNNGV. CDR3 bases: TGTGCCAGCAGCCCGCGGGCTAGCGTATCCTACAATGAGCAGTTCTTC. Translation: CASSPRASVSYNEQFF. Using reference TRBV11-2 and TRBJ2-1 for the parts outside the CDR3, the full variable domain is EAGVAQSPRYKIIEKRQSVAFWCNPISGHATLYWYQQILGQGPKLLIQFQNNGVVDDSQLPKDRFSAERLKGVDSTLKIQPAKLEDSAVYLCASSPRASVSYNEQFFGPGTRLTVL.

This clonotype was seen a handful of times. The chain carries TRBV6-2 or TRBV6-3 and TRBJ2-7; no clear D. The germline gives CDR1 MNHEY, CDR2 SVGEGT. The CDR3 is made up of 14 amino acids. V lost 5 bases, J lost 2 bases, and 13 bases lay in between. CDR3 loop: CASSDVRRAYEQYF. The CDR3 coding sequence is TGTGCCAGCAGTGACGTCCGCCGGGCCTACGAGCAGTACTTC.

This clonotype was recorded at least ten times. This chain connects TRBV7-6 to TRBJ1-3; D may be TRBD1 (5 bases). Germline CDR1 is SGHVS and CDR2 is FNYEAQ. Deletions cut 4 bases from V and 2 bases from J, with 12 bases between. CDR3 length equals 15 residues. CDR3 nucleotide sequence: TGTGCCAGCAGCTCCGGACAAATTGCTGGAAACACCATATATTTT. This codes for CASSSGQIAGNTIYF.

At least ten counts were recorded for this clonotype. This chain joins TRBV9 and TRBJ2-5; D may be TRBD1 or TRBD2 (5 bases each). Germline V gene data show CDR1 as SGDLS and CDR2 as YYNGEE. This CDR3 is 15 amino acids long. V was trimmed by 4 bases and J by 1 base, leaving 14 bases between them. This CDR3 reads CASSNFPGPQETQYF. The CDR3 DNA sequence: TGTGCCAGCAGCAACTTCCCGGGACCCCAAGAGACCCAGTACTTC.

The count of this clonotype is one. The rearrangement links TRBV6-2 or TRBV6-3 to TRBJ1-1; weak D call: TRBD1 (6 bases). In germline, CDR1 is MNHEY, CDR2 SVGEGT. The CDR3 length is 16 residues. Trimming shortened V by 2 bases and J by 0 bases, and 13 bases separated the two germline ends. The CDR3 reads CASSYVGGHMNTEAFF. For the CDR3, the DNA is TGTGCCAGCAGTTACGTGGGGGGACATATGAACACTGAAGCTTTCTTT.

The chain uses TRBV6-1 and TRBJ1-1; D perhaps matches TRBD1 (6 bases). The CDR3 extends over 15 amino acids. With 8 bases removed from V and 3 bases from J, the gap between germline ends came to 19 bases. Germline values: CDR1 MNHNS, CDR2 SASEGT. The CDR3 is CASPKRDTRDTEAFF. The DNA of the CDR3 is TGTGCCAGCCCAAAGCGGGACACCAGGGACACTGAAGCTTTCTTT.

In its sample, this clonotype was seen many times. The chain joins TRBV9 to TRBJ2-7, with TRBD2 matching over 12 bases. The length of the CDR3 is 16 residues. Germline assignment: CDR1 SGDLS and CDR2 YYNGEE. V shed 4 bases, J shed 3 bases, and the junction held 8 bases outside the gene matches. The CDR3 DNA follows: TGTGCCAGCAGCATCCTAGCGGGAGGGCCCATCTACGAGCAGTACTTC. Translating gives CASSILAGGPIYEQYF.

This clonotype appeared once. The genes are TRBV6-1 and TRBJ2-2; D possibly corresponds to TRBD1 (8 bases). Germline CDR1 and CDR2: MNHNS and SASEGT. With 6 bases removed from V and 7 bases from J, the gap between germline ends came to 15 bases. CDR3 size: 14 residues. The CDR3 sequence is CASSFTGGGGELFF. In DNA form, the CDR3 reads TGTGCCAGCAGCTTTACAGGGGGGGGCGGGGAGCTGTTTTTT.

The J gene is TRBJ1-3, the V gene TRBV20-1; TRBD1 is a possible D gene (6 bases). Germline CDR1 reads DFQATT; CDR2 reads SNEGSKA (reference sequence). V lost 0 bases and J 2 bases, leaving 11 bases between the germline ends. This CDR3 spans 15 amino acids. CDR3 DNA sequence: TGCAGTGCTAGAGATCCTGAGGGGGCTGGAAACACCATATATTTT. Translated: CSARDPEGAGNTIYF.

This clonotype was counted many times. The V call is TRBV6-6, the J call TRBJ2-7; D is unresolved. V lost 7 bases, J lost 5 bases, and 24 bases lay in between. CDR1 MNHNY and CDR2 SVGAGI come from the germline V gene (reference sequence). The CDR3 spans 16 residues. The CDR3 coding sequence is TGTGCCAGCAACGAGGACGGGTCCGGCATTAGGGACGAGCAGTACTTC. Protein sequence: CASNEDGSGIRDEQYF.

This clonotype showed up many times. This rearrangement joins TRBV25-1 to TRBJ2-7, with D tentatively TRBD2 (6 bases). The CDR3 is 13 residues long. CDR1 and CDR2 from the germline V gene are MGHDK and SYGVNS. V gave up 0 bases and J gave up 7 bases, with 10 bases separating them. CDR3: CASSEYGSGEQYF. The CDR3 DNA sequence: TGTGCCAGCAGTGAATATGGCAGCGGGGAGCAGTACTTC.

This clonotype has ten or more counts. The rearrangement links TRBV28 to TRBJ2-2; a possible D gene is TRBD2 (6 bases). The CDR3 has 12 residues. Germline V gene data show CDR1 as MDHEN and CDR2 as SYDVKM. V shed 5 bases and J shed 6 bases, with 7 bases lying between them. The CDR3 DNA sequence: TGTGCCAGCAGTCGGGGGTCCGGGGAGCTGTTTTTT. Translation gives CASSRGSGELFF.

In its sample, this clonotype was seen many times. The rearrangement uses TRBV4-1 and TRBJ1-1, with 7 nucleotides matching TRBD1. CDR3 size: 15 residues. V shed 1 base and J 4 bases; nucleotides not matched to a gene: 6. Germline CDR1 reads MGHRA; CDR2 reads YSYEKL. The DNA of the CDR3 is TGCGCCAGCAGCCAAGTAGAGGGGGCGGGCACTGAAGCTTTCTTT. Amino acid sequence: CASSQVEGAGTEAFF.

This clonotype was counted ten times or more. This rearrangement joins TRBV18 to TRBJ2-5; D not certain. The CDR3 spans 12 residues. V lost 1 base to trimming and J lost 5 bases, with 5 bases between them. Germline CDR1 KGHSH, CDR2 LQKENI. The CDR3 loop is CASSPRSETQYF. DNA of the CDR3: TGTGCCAGCTCACCACGGTCTGAGACCCAGTACTTC.

The chain recombines TRBV28 with TRBJ2-7, with D possibly being TRBD1 or TRBD2 (5 bases each). Germline V gene lookup returns CDR1 MDHEN and CDR2 SYDVKM. The CDR3 is made up of 14 amino acids. V gave up 6 bases and J gave up 2 bases, with 14 bases separating them. CDR3 sequence: CASSIAGGAYEQYF. The CDR3, as DNA: TGTGCCAGCAGCATTGCTGGGGGAGCCTACGAGCAGTACTTC.

This clonotype was found a few times. CDR3 sequence (DNA): TGCGCCAGCAGCCAAGATGGGCAGCGGGAGATCTCCTGGGCCAACGTCCTGACTTTC. Its protein product is CASSQDGQREISWANVLTF. The gene calls are TRBV4-1 and TRBJ2-6; TRBD2 aligns across 8 bases. Germline CDR1 MGHRA, CDR2 YSYEKL. The CDR3 totals 19 residues. Losses at the gene ends were 0 bases for V and 5 bases for J; bases not matched to a gene: 12.

At least ten counts were recorded for this clonotype. The chain recombines TRBV28 with TRBJ2-7; 12 positions match TRBD2. Germline V CDR1 and CDR2: MDHEN, SYDVKM. CDR3 length: 15 amino acids. Trimming cost V 5 bases and J 4 bases; bases outside gene matches: 6. Here the CDR3 DNA reads TGTGCCAGCAGTCCCTCTAGCGGGAGGGGTTACGAGCAGTACTTC. It translates to CASSPSSGRGYEQYF. The entire variable domain, with the rest obtained from reference TRBV28 and TRBJ2-7, is as follows: DVKVTQSSRYLVKRTGEKVFLECVQDMDHENMFWYRQDPGLGLRLIYFSYDVKMKEKGDIPEGYSVSREKKERFSLILESASTNQTSMYLCASSPSSGRGYEQYFGPGTRLTVT.

This clonotype was observed many times. The chain is built from TRBV27 and TRBJ1-2; D is unclear. Per germline, CDR1 MNHEY and CDR2 SMNVEV (reference sequence). CDR3 length equals 13 residues. Trimming took off 3 bases at V and 0 bases at J, with 5 bases between the two ends. The CDR3 protein is CASSLVPNYGYTF. CDR3 nucleotide sequence: TGTGCCAGCAGTTTGGTGCCTAACTATGGCTACACCTTC.